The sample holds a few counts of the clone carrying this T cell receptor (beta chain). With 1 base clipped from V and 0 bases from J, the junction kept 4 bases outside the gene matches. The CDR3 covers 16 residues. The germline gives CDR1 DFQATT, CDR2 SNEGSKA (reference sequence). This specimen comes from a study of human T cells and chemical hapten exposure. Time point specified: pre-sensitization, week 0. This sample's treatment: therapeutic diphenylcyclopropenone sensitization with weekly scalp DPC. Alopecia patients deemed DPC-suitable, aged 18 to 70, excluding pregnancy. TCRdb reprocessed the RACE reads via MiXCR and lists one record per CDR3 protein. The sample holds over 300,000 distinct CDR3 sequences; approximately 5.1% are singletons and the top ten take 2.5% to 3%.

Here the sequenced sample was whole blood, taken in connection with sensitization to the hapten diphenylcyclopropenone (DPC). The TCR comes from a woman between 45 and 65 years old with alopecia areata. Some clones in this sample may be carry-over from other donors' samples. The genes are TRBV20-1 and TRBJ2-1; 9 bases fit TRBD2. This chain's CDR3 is CSARGIAGVSYNEQFF. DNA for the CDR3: TGCAGTGCTAGAGGTATAGCGGGAGTCTCCTACAATGAGCAGTTCTTC.